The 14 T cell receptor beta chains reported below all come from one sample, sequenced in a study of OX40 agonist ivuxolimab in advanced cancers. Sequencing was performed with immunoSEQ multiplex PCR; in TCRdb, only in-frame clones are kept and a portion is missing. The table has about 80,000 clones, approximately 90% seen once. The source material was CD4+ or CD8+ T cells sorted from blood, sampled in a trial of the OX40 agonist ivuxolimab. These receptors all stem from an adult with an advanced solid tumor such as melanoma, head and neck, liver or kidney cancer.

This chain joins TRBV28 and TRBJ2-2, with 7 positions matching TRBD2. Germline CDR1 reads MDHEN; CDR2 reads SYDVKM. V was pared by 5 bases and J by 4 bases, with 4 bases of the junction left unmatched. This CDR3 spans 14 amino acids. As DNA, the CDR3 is TGTGCCAGCAGTCCAGCTAGCGGCACCGGGGAGCTGTTTTTT. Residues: CASSPASGTGELFF.

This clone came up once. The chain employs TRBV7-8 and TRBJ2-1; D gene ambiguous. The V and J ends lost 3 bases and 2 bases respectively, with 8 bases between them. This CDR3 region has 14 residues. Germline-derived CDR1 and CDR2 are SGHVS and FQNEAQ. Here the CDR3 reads CASSLEETYNEQFF. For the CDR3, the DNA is TGTGCCAGCAGCTTGGAAGAGACCTACAATGAGCAGTTCTTC.

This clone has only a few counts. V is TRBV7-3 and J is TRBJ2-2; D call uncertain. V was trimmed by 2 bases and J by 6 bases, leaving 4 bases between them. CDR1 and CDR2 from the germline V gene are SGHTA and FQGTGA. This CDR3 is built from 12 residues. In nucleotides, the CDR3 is TGTGCCAGCAGCTTATCGGCCGGGGAGCTGTTTTTT. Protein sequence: CASSLSAGELFF.

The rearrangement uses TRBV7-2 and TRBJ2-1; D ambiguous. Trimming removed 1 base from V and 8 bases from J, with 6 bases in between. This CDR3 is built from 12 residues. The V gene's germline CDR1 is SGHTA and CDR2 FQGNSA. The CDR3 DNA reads TGTGCCAGCAGCTTAGATGAGTATGAGCAGTTCTTC. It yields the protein CASSLDEYEQFF.

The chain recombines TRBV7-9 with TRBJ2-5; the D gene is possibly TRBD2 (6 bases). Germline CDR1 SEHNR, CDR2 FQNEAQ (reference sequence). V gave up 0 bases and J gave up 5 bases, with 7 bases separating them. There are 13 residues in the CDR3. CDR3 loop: CASSLAGGETQYF. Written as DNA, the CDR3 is TGTGCCAGCAGCTTAGCTGGGGGGGAGACCCAGTACTTC.

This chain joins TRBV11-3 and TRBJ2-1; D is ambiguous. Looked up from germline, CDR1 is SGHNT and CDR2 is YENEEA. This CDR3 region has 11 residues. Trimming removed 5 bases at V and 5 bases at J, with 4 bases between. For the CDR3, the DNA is TGTGCCAGCAGCGGTGACAATGAGCAGTTCTTC. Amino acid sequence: CASSGDNEQFF.

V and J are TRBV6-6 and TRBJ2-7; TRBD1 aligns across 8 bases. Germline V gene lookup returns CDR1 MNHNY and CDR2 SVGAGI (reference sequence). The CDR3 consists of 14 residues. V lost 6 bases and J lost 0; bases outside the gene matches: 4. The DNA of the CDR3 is TGTGCCAGCAGCCGGGACAGGAACTCCTACGAGCAGTACTTC. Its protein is CASSRDRNSYEQYF.

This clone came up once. Here the CDR3 DNA reads TGTGCCAGCTCACAAGTAAGGACTAGCGGAAACAATGAGCAGTTCTTC. Its protein product is CASSQVRTSGNNEQFF. This chain connects TRBV18 to TRBJ2-1; 10 bases match TRBD2. Trimming at V came to 4 bases and at J to 5 bases, leaving 8 bases not matched to a gene. The CDR3 has 16 residues. Per germline, CDR1 KGHSH and CDR2 LQKENI.

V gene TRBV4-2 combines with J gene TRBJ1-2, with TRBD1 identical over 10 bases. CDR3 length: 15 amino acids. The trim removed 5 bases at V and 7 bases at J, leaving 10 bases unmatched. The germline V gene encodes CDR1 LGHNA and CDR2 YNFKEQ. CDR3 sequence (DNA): TGTGCCAGCAGCTTAAGACAGGGGGCTATAAGTGGCTACACCTTC. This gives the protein CASSLRQGAISGYTF.

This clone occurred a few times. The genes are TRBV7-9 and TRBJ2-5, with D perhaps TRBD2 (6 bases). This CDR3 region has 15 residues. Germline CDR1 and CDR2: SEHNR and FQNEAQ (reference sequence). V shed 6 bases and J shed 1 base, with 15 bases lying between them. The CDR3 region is CASRALGRFQETQYF. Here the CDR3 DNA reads TGTGCCAGCAGGGCGCTAGGGAGGTTCCAAGAGACCCAGTACTTC.

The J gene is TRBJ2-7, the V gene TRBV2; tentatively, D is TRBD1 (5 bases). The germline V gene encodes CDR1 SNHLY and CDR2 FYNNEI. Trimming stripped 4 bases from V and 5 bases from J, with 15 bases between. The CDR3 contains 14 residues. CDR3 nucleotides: TGTGCCAGCAGTGGTGGGGCAGGGTTGGACGAGCAGTACTTC. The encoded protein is CASSGGAGLDEQYF. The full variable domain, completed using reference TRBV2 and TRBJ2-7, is EPEVTQTPSHQVTQMGQEVILRCVPISNHLYFYWYRQILGQKVEFLVSFYNNEISEKSEIFDDQFSVERPDGSNFTLKIRSTKLEDSAMYFCASSGGAGLDEQYFGPGTRLTVT.

CDR3 sequence: CASSLGAGETGELFF. For the CDR3, the DNA is TGCGCCAGCAGCTTAGGAGCGGGAGAAACCGGGGAGCTGTTTTTT. This rearrangement joins TRBV5-1 to TRBJ2-2, with TRBD2 matching 8 bases. Trimming at V came to 2 bases and at J to 5 bases, leaving 5 bases not matched to a gene. The CDR3 extends over 15 amino acids. Per germline, CDR1 SGHRS and CDR2 YFSETQ.

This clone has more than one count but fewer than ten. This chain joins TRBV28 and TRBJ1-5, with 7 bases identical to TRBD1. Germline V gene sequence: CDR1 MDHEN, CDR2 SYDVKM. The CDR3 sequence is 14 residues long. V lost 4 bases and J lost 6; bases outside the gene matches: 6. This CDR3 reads CASSSTTGTQPQHF. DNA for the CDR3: TGTGCCAGCAGTTCTACGACAGGGACTCAGCCCCAGCATTTT.

The CDR3 region has the DNA TGTGCCAGCAGTGCCACGGGACAGGGCTATACGCAGTATTTT. Translation gives CASSATGQGYTQYF. This chain links TRBV6-1 with TRBJ2-3, with 9 bases that match TRBD1. The CDR3 runs 14 residues. From germline, CDR1 is MNHNS and CDR2 SASEGT. V lost 4 bases, J lost 7 bases, and 6 bases stayed unmatched.